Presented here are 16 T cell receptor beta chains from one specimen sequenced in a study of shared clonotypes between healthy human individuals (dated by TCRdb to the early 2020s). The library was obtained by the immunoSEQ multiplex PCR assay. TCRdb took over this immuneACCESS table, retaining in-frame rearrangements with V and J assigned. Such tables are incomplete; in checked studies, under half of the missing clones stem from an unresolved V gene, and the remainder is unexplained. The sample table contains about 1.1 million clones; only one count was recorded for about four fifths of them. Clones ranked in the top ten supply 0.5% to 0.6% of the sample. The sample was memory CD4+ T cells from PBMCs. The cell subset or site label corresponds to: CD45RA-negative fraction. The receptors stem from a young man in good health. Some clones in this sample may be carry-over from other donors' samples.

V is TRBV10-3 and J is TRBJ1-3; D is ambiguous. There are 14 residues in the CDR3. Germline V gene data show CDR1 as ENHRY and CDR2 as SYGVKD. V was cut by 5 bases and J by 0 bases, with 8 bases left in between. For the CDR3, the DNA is TGTGCCATCAGTATTGACCTCTCTGGAAACACCATATATTTT. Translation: CAISIDLSGNTIYF.

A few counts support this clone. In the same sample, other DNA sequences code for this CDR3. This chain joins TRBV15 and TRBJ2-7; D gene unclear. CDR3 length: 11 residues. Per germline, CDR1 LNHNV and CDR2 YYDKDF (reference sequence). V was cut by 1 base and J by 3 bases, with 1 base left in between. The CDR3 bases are TGTGCCACCAGCAGAGGCTACGAGCAGTACTTC. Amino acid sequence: CATSRGYEQYF.

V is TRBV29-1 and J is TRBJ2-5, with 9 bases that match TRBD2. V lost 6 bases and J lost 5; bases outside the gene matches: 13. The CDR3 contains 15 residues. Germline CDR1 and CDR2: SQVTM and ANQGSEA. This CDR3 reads CSVNGGRAPRETQYF. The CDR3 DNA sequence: TGCAGCGTGAACGGCGGGAGGGCCCCCCGGGAGACCCAGTACTTC. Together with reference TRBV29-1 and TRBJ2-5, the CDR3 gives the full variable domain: SAVISQKPSRDICQRGTSLTIQCQVDSQVTMMFWYRQQPGQSLTLIATANQGSEATYESGFVIDKFPISRPNLTFSTLTVSNMSPEDSSIYLCSVNGGRAPRETQYFGPGTRLLVL.

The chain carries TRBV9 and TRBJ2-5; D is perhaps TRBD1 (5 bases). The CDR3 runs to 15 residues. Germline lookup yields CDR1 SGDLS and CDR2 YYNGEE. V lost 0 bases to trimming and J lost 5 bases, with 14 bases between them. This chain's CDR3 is CASSVGSRVPETQYF. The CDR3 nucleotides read TGTGCCAGCAGCGTAGGGAGCAGGGTCCCCGAGACCCAGTACTTC.

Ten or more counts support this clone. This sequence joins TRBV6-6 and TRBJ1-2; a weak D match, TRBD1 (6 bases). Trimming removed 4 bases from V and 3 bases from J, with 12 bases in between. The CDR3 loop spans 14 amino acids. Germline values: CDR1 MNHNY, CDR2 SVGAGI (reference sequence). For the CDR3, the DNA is TGTGCCAGCAGTTCCCAGGACAGACACTATGGCTACACCTTC. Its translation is CASSSQDRHYGYTF.

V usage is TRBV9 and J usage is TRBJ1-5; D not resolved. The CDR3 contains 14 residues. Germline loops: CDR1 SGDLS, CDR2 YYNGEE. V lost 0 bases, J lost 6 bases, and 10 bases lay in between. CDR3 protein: CASSVAGDRQPQHF. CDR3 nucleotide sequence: TGTGCCAGCAGCGTAGCTGGGGATCGTCAGCCCCAGCATTTT.

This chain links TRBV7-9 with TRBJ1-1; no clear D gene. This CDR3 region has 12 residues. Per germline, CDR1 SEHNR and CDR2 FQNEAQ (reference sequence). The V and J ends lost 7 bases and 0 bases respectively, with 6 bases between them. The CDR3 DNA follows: TGTGCCAGCACACTAATGAACACTGAAGCTTTCTTT. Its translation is CASTLMNTEAFF. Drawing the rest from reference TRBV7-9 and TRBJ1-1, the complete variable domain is DTGVSQNPRHKITKRGQNVTFRCDPISEHNRLYWYRQTLGQGPEFLTYFQNEAQLEKSRLLSDRFSAERPKGSFSTLEIQRTEQGDSAMYLCASTLMNTEAFFGQGTRLTVV.

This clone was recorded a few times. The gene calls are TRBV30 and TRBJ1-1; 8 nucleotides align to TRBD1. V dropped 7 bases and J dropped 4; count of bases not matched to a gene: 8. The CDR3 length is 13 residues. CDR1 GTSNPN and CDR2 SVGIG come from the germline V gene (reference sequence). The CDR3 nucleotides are TGTGCCTTAAACAGGGGGATGGCCACTGAAGCTTTCTTT. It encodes CALNRGMATEAFF. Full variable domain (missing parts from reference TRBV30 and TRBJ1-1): SQTIHQWPATLVQPVGSPLSLECTVEGTSNPNLYWYRQAAGRGLQLLFYSVGIGQISSEVPQNLSASRPQDRQFILSSKKLLLSDSGFYLCALNRGMATEAFFGQGTRLTVV.

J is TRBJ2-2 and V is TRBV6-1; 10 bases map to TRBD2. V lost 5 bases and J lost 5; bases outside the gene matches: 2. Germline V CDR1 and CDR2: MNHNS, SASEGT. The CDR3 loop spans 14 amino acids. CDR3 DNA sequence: TGTGCCAGCAGTTCTAGCGGGAGAACCGGGGAGCTGTTTTTT. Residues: CASSSSGRTGELFF.

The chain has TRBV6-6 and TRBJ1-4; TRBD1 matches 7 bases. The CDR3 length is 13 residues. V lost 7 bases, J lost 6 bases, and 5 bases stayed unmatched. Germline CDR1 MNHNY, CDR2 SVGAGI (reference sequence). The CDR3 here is CASMWQGDEKLFF. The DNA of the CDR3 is TGTGCCAGCATGTGGCAGGGGGATGAAAAACTGTTTTTT.

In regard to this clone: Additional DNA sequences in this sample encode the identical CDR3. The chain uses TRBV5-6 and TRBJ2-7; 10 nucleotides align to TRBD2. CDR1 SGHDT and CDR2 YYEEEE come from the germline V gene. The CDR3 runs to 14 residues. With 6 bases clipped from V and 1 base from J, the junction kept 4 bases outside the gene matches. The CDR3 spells CASIRTSGSYEQYF. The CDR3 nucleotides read TGTGCCAGCATCCGGACTAGCGGTTCCTACGAGCAGTACTTC.

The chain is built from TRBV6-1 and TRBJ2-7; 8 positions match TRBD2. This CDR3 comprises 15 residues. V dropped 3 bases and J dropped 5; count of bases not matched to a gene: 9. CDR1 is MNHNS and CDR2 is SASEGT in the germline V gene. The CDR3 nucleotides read TGTGCCAGCAGTGATCTCTCCGGGGGGGTAAACGAGCAGTACTTC. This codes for CASSDLSGGVNEQYF.

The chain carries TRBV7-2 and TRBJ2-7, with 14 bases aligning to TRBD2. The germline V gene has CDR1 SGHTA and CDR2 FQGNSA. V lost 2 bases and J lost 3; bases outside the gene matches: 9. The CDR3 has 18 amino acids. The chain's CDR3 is CASSLRGLAGASVYEQYF. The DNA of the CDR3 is TGTGCCAGCAGCTTAAGGGGACTAGCGGGAGCTTCTGTCTACGAGCAGTACTTC.

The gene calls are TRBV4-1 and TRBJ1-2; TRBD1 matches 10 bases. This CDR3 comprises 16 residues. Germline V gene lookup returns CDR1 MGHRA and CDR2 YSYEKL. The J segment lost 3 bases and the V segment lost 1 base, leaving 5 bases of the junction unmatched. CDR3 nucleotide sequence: TGCGCCAGCAGCCAAGGTTGGGACAGGGGTGACTATGGCTACACCTTC. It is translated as CASSQGWDRGDYGYTF.

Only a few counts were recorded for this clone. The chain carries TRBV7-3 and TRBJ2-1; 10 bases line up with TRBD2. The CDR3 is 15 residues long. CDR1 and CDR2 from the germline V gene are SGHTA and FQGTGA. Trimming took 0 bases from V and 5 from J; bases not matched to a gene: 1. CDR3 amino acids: CASSLTGLANNEQFF. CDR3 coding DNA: TGTGCCAGCAGCTTAACGGGACTAGCGAACAATGAGCAGTTCTTC.

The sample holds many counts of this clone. CDR3 protein: CASSWTGSGTEAFF. The CDR3 DNA reads as TGTGCCAGCAGCTGGACAGGAAGCGGCACTGAAGCTTTCTTT. This chain links TRBV7-9 with TRBJ1-1, with TRBD1 identical over 7 bases. Losses at the gene ends were 4 bases for V and 4 bases for J; bases not matched to a gene: 6. The CDR3 covers 14 residues. Germline V gene lookup returns CDR1 SEHNR and CDR2 FQNEAQ (reference sequence). Full variable domain (outside the CDR3, taken from reference TRBV7-9 and TRBJ1-1): DTGVSQNPRHKITKRGQNVTFRCDPISEHNRLYWYRQTLGQGPEFLTYFQNEAQLEKSRLLSDRFSAERPKGSFSTLEIQRTEQGDSAMYLCASSWTGSGTEAFFGQGTRLTVV.